Reported below is one T cell receptor beta chain. Donors were healthy HIV-negative adults without recently reported acute infections or vaccinations. CD45RA+ naive and CD45RA-negative memory subsets were separated from CD4+ cells. Investigators spread the genomic DNA of each subset evenly over several immunoSEQ plates. TCRdb's copy holds only in-frame clones and misses some; the assay was immunoSEQ multiplex PCR. Of 2 million to 3 million clones in the sample, under 95% were seen once. This sample stems from a study of shared clonotypes between healthy human individuals. The TCR originated in a man between 18 and 29 years old in good health. Some clones in this sample may be carry-over from other donors' samples. The sequenced sample was naive CD4+ T cells from PBMCs. Stated subset: CD45RA+ positively selected.

This chain's CDR3 is CATSSYRPPWDEKLFF. The CDR3 region has the DNA TGTGCCACCAGCAGCTACCGGCCGCCTTGGGATGAAAAACTGTTTTTT. The chain combines TRBV15 with TRBJ1-4; D is uncertain. V was shortened by 3 bases and J by 6 bases, with 17 bases between the two germline ends. Germline CDR1 and CDR2: LNHNV and YYDKDF (reference sequence). This CDR3 is built from 16 residues.